The 19 T cell receptor beta chains below all came from one sample that was sequenced in a study of cytomegalovirus exposure and HLA in healthy donors. This PCR relied on a set of 60 Vbeta primers and 13 Jbeta primers. Clones were read by immunoSEQ multiplex PCR, and TCRdb kept only the in-frame ones, dropping some. The sample has roughly 180,000 clones, roughly four fifths seen once; the top ten hold 4.8%. The specimen was PBMCs. These receptors were taken from a girl under 18 in good health and CMV-seropositive.

The chain joins TRBV9 to TRBJ2-7, with D possibly matching TRBD1 (6 bases). The CDR3 totals 15 residues. CDR1 and CDR2 (germline): SGDLS, YYNGEE. Trimming cost V 4 bases and J 2 bases, with 16 bases left between them. Written as DNA, the CDR3 is TGTGCCAGCAGCCCTAGTAGGGGGACCCCCTACGAGCAGTACTTC. Its protein is CASSPSRGTPYEQYF. Complete variable domain (other parts from reference TRBV9 and TRBJ2-7): DSGVTQTPKHLITATGQRVTLRCSPRSGDLSVYWYQQSLDQGLQFLIQYYNGEERAKGNILERFSAQQFPDLHSELNLSSLELGDSALYFCASSPSRGTPYEQYFGPGTRLTVT.

The chain joins TRBV29-1 to TRBJ1-2, with 8 bases that match TRBD1. Germline V lookup: CDR1 SQVTM, CDR2 ANQGSEA. The CDR3 runs to 13 residues. Unmatched junction bases numbered 7, after V lost 6 bases and J lost 4 bases. Written as DNA, the CDR3 is TGCAGCGTACCGACAGGGGCCGGCTATGGCTACACCTTC. Translated, it gives CSVPTGAGYGYTF.

This clone was seen once. The chain recombines TRBV5-6 with TRBJ1-1; D might be TRBD1 (6 bases). CDR3 length: 15 residues. V lost 4 bases and J lost 4, with 17 bases in between. Germline V gene lookup returns CDR1 SGHDT and CDR2 YYEEEE. The CDR3 DNA reads TGTGCCAGCAGCCCTAGCAGGGGCGTAGGCACTGAAGCTTTCTTT. Translating gives CASSPSRGVGTEAFF.

A few counts support this clone. The sample carries other DNA sequences with the same CDR3. DNA of the CDR3: TGCGCCAGCAGCTTCGGGACAGCCTTACAAGAGACCCAGTACTTC. Its translation is CASSFGTALQETQYF. The rearrangement links TRBV5-1 to TRBJ2-5; 7 bases align to TRBD1. J lost 2 bases, V lost 2 bases, and 6 bases had no gene match. The CDR3 spans 15 residues. Germline V gene data show CDR1 as SGHRS and CDR2 as YFSETQ.

The gene calls are TRBV2 and TRBJ1-2; 10 positions agree with TRBD1. The germline CDR1 and CDR2 sequences are SNHLY and FYNNEI. The CDR3 runs 16 residues. Unmatched junction bases numbered 10, after V lost 4 bases and J lost 5 bases. In DNA, the CDR3 is TGTGCCAGCAGTGTCTCCCCCGGGACAGGGGTTTATGGCTACACCTTC. Translation: CASSVSPGTGVYGYTF.

The chain uses TRBV6-6 and TRBJ2-7; 8 bases align to TRBD1. Germline V gene sequence: CDR1 MNHNY, CDR2 SVGAGI (reference sequence). Germline trimming cut 5 bases from V and 5 bases from J; bases unmatched to any gene: 8. CDR3 length equals 14 residues. DNA of the CDR3: TGTGCCAGCAGTCAGGACAGGGATAGTGACGAGCAGTACTTC. Encoded protein: CASSQDRDSDEQYF.

This chain uses TRBV9 with TRBJ2-5; D may be TRBD1 (5 bases). Germline V CDR1 and CDR2: SGDLS, YYNGEE. V was shortened by 3 bases and J by 5 bases, with 8 bases between the two germline ends. CDR3 length: 12 residues. This CDR3 is CASSAGRETQYF. The CDR3, as DNA: TGTGCCAGCAGCGCAGGGCGTGAGACCCAGTACTTC.

V usage is TRBV19 and J usage is TRBJ2-5; TRBD2 is a possible D gene (6 bases). There are 12 residues in the CDR3. CDR1 and CDR2 (germline): LNHDA, SQIVND (reference sequence). The germline V and J ends were trimmed by 4 bases and 7 bases, with 10 bases remaining between them. The CDR3 sequence is CASSTRDWTQYF. As DNA, the CDR3 is TGTGCCAGTAGTACGAGGGACTGGACCCAGTACTTC.

The gene calls are TRBV14 and TRBJ2-1; TRBD2 is a possible D gene (6 bases). Deletions cut 6 bases from V and 3 bases from J, with 12 bases between. CDR1 and CDR2 from the germline V gene are SGHDN and FVKESK. The CDR3 length is 14 residues. The CDR3 loop is CASSGAGYYNEQFF. The CDR3 coding sequence is TGTGCCAGCAGTGGGGCGGGGTACTACAATGAGCAGTTCTTC.

This chain connects TRBV18 to TRBJ2-1, with D possibly being TRBD2 (5 bases). The V end was cut by 3 bases, the J end by 0 bases, with 15 bases between. The CDR3 contains 17 residues. Germline CDR1 is KGHSH and CDR2 is LQKENI. CDR3 DNA: TGTGCCAGCTCACCCGAGGGAATCAAGAGCTCCTACAATGAGCAGTTCTTC. This gives the protein CASSPEGIKSSYNEQFF.

CDR3 residues: CASSHPPTGPFSEGYGYTF. In DNA, the CDR3 is TGCGCCAGCAGTCACCCTCCGACAGGGCCTTTTTCTGAGGGCTATGGCTACACCTTC. The chain joins TRBV23-1 to TRBJ1-2; 7 bases map to TRBD1. TRBV23-1 is identified as an open reading frame with a role that is uncertain. After removal of 3 bases from V and 4 bases from J, the junction contained 20 bases not matched to a gene. The CDR3 sequence is 19 residues long.

The gene calls are TRBV15 and TRBJ2-7, with D tentatively TRBD2 (5 bases). Trimming took off 5 bases at V and 4 bases at J, with 15 bases between the two ends. CDR1 is LNHNV, CDR2 YYDKDF, per germline (reference sequence). There are 14 residues in the CDR3. The CDR3 DNA reads TGTGCCACCAGCCGGGAAGGTGGCGGGTACGAGCAGTACTTC. Translation gives CATSREGGGYEQYF.

The chain couples TRBV15 to TRBJ2-7; 8 bases are shared with TRBD1. Trimming cost V 0 bases and J 0 bases; bases outside gene matches: 16. Looked up from germline, CDR1 is LNHNV and CDR2 is YYDKDF (reference sequence). The CDR3 runs 20 residues. DNA for the CDR3: TGTGCCACCAGCAGAGATCAGGCAGGGGGCGGGACCAGGAGCTCCTACGAGCAGTACTTC. It encodes CATSRDQAGGGTRSSYEQYF. Complete variable domain (other parts from reference TRBV15 and TRBJ2-7): DAMVIQNPRYQVTQFGKPVTLSCSQTLNHNVMYWYQQKSSQAPKLLFHYYDKDFNNEADTPDNFQSRRPNTSFCFLDIRSPGLGDTAMYLCATSRDQAGGGTRSSYEQYFGPGTRLTVT.

The V gene is TRBV7-9, the J gene TRBJ2-7; 8 bases map to TRBD2. CDR3 size: 13 residues. V lost 5 bases, J lost 6 bases, and 6 bases stayed unmatched. Germline V gives CDR1 SEHNR, CDR2 FQNEAQ (reference sequence). The chain's CDR3 is CASSPGGVVEQYF. The CDR3 region has the DNA TGTGCCAGCAGCCCGGGGGGGGTGGTCGAGCAGTACTTC.

This chain uses TRBV12-5 with TRBJ1-4, with 8 bases fitting TRBD1. The ends lost 0 bases at V and 7 bases at J; junction bases unmatched: 13. Germline values: CDR1 LGHNT, CDR2 FRNRAP. This CDR3 contains 18 residues. CDR3 in amino acids: CASGLVGKTSQGVEKLFF. In DNA, the CDR3 is TGTGCTAGTGGTTTGGTAGGCAAGACCTCACAGGGGGTTGAAAAACTGTTTTTT.

The chain combines TRBV5-4 with TRBJ2-7; D gene ambiguous. The V gene lost 1 base and the J gene lost 3 bases, with 5 bases spanning the gap. Germline loops: CDR1 SGHNT, CDR2 YYREEE (reference sequence). The CDR3 is 12 amino acids. DNA for the CDR3: TGTGCCAGCAGCTTGTCCGGCTACGAGCAGTACTTC. It codes for CASSLSGYEQYF. Full variable domain (remainder filled in from reference TRBV5-4 and TRBJ2-7): ETGVTQSPTHLIKTRGQQVTLRCSSQSGHNTVSWYQQALGQGPQFIFQYYREEENGRGNFPPRFSGLQFPNYSSELNVNALELDDSALYLCASSLSGYEQYFGPGTRLTVT.

The chain uses TRBV7-3 and TRBJ1-1; no clear D. This CDR3 is built from 13 residues. V lost 8 bases, J lost 2 bases, and 12 bases lay in between. Germline CDR1 SGHTA, CDR2 FQGTGA. The DNA of the CDR3 is TGTGCCAGCGGGAGTGGGTCAAACACTGAAGCTTTCTTT. It encodes CASGSGSNTEAFF.

This rearrangement joins TRBV7-6 to TRBJ2-7, with 7 bases lining up with TRBD1. This CDR3 comprises 14 residues. From germline, CDR1 is SGHVS and CDR2 FNYEAQ. J lost 0 bases, V lost 4 bases, and 3 bases had no gene match. The CDR3 sequence is CASSSGQPSYEQYF. The CDR3 DNA sequence: TGTGCCAGCAGCTCGGGACAGCCCTCCTACGAGCAGTACTTC. Looking up the rest from reference TRBV7-6 and TRBJ2-7 gives the full variable domain: GAGVSQSPRYKVTKRGQDVALRCDPISGHVSLYWYRQALGQGPEFLTYFNYEAQQDKSGLPNDRFSAERPEGSISTLTIQRTEQRDSAMYRCASSSGQPSYEQYFGPGTRLTVT.

This clone came up once. The chain joins TRBV30 to TRBJ1-2; a weak D match, TRBD1 (5 bases). Germline CDR1 and CDR2: GTSNPN and SVGIG (reference sequence). Trimming left V 4 bases short and J 7 bases short, with 19 bases between. The CDR3 totals 14 residues. The CDR3 region is CAWTGHFVSGGYTF. DNA for the CDR3: TGTGCCTGGACCGGACATTTTGTTTCCGGTGGCTACACCTTC.